Listed below are T cell receptor beta chains from one sample, sequenced in a study of cytomegalovirus exposure and HLA in healthy donors. TCRdb keeps only in-frame clones here, not all; method: immunoSEQ multiplex PCR. The table lists about 88,000 clones, 79% of them singletons. Sequencing was done on a sample of PBMCs. The source of these receptors is a man aged 25 to 45 in good health and CMV-seronegative. Both conserved end residues are part of each CDR3. Fields, in order: V gene, clone size, J gene, D gene, CDR3 DNA, CDR3 protein. The D gene is left open where the match is weak. Clone size appears in some rows only: once, few, many, or a class for an expanded clone.

V: TRBV9; size: .; J: TRBJ1-4; D: TRBD1; DNA: TGTGCCAGCAGCGAGACAGGGGGCTTCGAAAAACTGTTTTTT; CDR3: CASSETGGFEKLFF
V: TRBV4-1; size: .; J: TRBJ2-1; D: TRBD2; DNA: TGCGCCAGCAGCCAAGCGGGACTAGCCACCTACAATGAGCAGTTCTTC; CDR3: CASSQAGLATYNEQFF
V: TRBV7-2; size: .; J: TRBJ2-1; D: .; DNA: TGTGCCAGCAGATTATATCTAGTGCATGAGCAGTTCTTC; CDR3: CASRLYLVHEQFF
V: TRBV27; size: .; J: TRBJ2-2; D: .; DNA: TGTGCCAGCAGCCGGGGTACCGGGGAGCTGTTTTTT; CDR3: CASSRGTGELFF
V: TRBV5-1; size: .; J: TRBJ2-2; D: TRBD2; DNA: TGCGCCAGCAGCCCACTAGCGGGGGGGCCCGGGGAGCTGTTTTTT; CDR3: CASSPLAGGPGELFF
V: TRBV7-9; size: .; J: TRBJ2-5; D: .; DNA: TGTGCCAGCAGCTCCCCTGGCTCTGAAAGGACCCAGTACTTC; CDR3: CASSSPGSERTQYF
V: TRBV5-1; size: few; J: TRBJ2-5; D: .; DNA: TGCGCCAGCAGCTCACCCGAAGGGGACACCAAAGAGACCCAGTACTTC; CDR3: CASSSPEGDTKETQYF
V: TRBV5-6; size: few; J: TRBJ2-7; D: .; DNA: TGTGCCAGCAGCTCCCACTACGAGCAGTACTTC; CDR3: CASSSHYEQYF
V: TRBV5-1; size: .; J: TRBJ1-5; D: TRBD1; DNA: TGCGCCAGCAGCTTGACAGGGGAGGATCAGCCCCAGCATTTT; CDR3: CASSLTGEDQPQHF
V: TRBV27; size: .; J: TRBJ1-2; D: .; DNA: TGTGCCAGCAGTGCGGACAGAAGGGATGGCTACACCTTC; CDR3: CASSADRRDGYTF
V: TRBV11-1; size: .; J: TRBJ1-1; D: .; DNA: TGTGCCAGCAGCCCGGCTAACGGGGGTCAGAACACTGAAGCTTTCTTT; CDR3: CASSPANGGQNTEAFF
V: TRBV9; size: .; J: TRBJ2-1; D: .; DNA: TGTGCCAGCAGCCGATCAGCGGTTAGGAACAATGAGCAGTTCTTC; CDR3: CASSRSAVRNNEQFF
V: TRBV5-1; size: .; J: TRBJ2-1; D: .; DNA: TGCGCCAGCAGCCCACCCAGGGGCTCTGGCAATGAGCAGTTCTTC; CDR3: CASSPPRGSGNEQFF
V: TRBV4-3; size: few; J: TRBJ2-7; D: .; DNA: TGCGCCAGCAGCCAAGATCTGGCCAGTACCTACGAGCAGTACTTC; CDR3: CASSQDLASTYEQYF
V: TRBV7-9; size: .; J: TRBJ1-2; D: .; DNA: TGTGCCAGCAGCTCCCTCTTCGGTGGCTACACCTTC; CDR3: CASSSLFGGYTF
V: TRBV19; size: .; J: TRBJ2-6; D: TRBD1; DNA: TGTGCCAGCACCCGGGACAGCAACGTCCTGACTTTC; CDR3: CASTRDSNVLTF
V: TRBV6-5; size: .; J: TRBJ1-4; D: .; DNA: TGTGCCAGCAGTACGGGGGGACGGAATGAAAAACTGTTTTTT; CDR3: CASSTGGRNEKLFF
V: TRBV6-6; size: .; J: TRBJ1-3; D: .; DNA: TGTGCCAGCAGCCCTCTCCCCCTAAGAGTACACACCATATATTTT; CDR3: CASSPLPLRVHTIYF
V: TRBV6-1; size: few; J: TRBJ1-2; D: .; DNA: TGTGCCAGCCTAGGAGTTCGAGGGTATGGCTACACCTTC; CDR3: CASLGVRGYGYTF
V: TRBV5-4; size: .; J: TRBJ1-4; D: .; DNA: TGTGCCAGCAGCTTGGGACAAAATGAAAAACTGTTTTTT; CDR3: CASSLGQNEKLFF
V: TRBV28; size: .; J: TRBJ1-1; D: .; DNA: TGTGCCAGCAGCGCGGGGAACACTGAAGCTTTCTTT; CDR3: CASSAGNTEAFF
V: TRBV11-3; size: .; J: TRBJ1-2; D: TRBD1; DNA: TGTGCCAGCAGCAAGGGACAGGGATTAAACTATGGCTACACCTTC; CDR3: CASSKGQGLNYGYTF
V: TRBV30; size: .; J: TRBJ2-7; D: TRBD1; DNA: TGTGCCTGGAACCAACCGGGACAGGGCTCCTACGAGCAGTACTTC; CDR3: CAWNQPGQGSYEQYF
V: TRBV7-3; size: .; J: TRBJ1-1; D: .; DNA: TGTGCCAGCAGCCCTACCCTGGGAGTTGAAGCTTTCTTT; CDR3: CASSPTLGVEAFF